This is a list of T cell receptor beta chains from one sample in a study of PD-1 blockade in classical Hodgkin lymphoma. The assay was immunoSEQ multiplex PCR, and TCRdb's table has in-frame clones only and misses some. The sample has approximately 43,000 clones; approximately 86% are singletons. This specimen was peripheral blood mononuclear cells (PBMCs), taken before the second cycle of nivolumab. The receptor source for this set is a human donor with classical Hodgkin lymphoma. Each CDR3 is given with its conserved first and last residue. The D gene is left open where the match is weak. Some rows have no size entry. The others give once, few or many, or a class for an expanded clone.

d_gene,j_gene,v_gene,abundance,CDR3nt,CDR3aa
NA,TRBJ2-3,TRBV11-2,once,TGTGCCAGCAGCCGCACAGATACGCAGTATTTT,CASSRTDTQYF
NA,TRBJ2-7,TRBV5-4,NA,TGTGCCAGCAGCTTGCGGGGGACAGTCTACGAGCAGTACTTC,CASSLRGTVYEQYF
TRBD2,TRBJ2-7,TRBV28,NA,TGTGCCAGCAGCGTTGAGATTGGCCTAGCGGGAGGGAGCTCCTACGAGCAGTACTTC,CASSVEIGLAGGSSYEQYF
NA,TRBJ2-7,TRBV7-9,NA,TGTGCCAGCAGCTTAGATCTAGCCTCCTCCTACGAGCAGTACTTC,CASSLDLASSYEQYF
TRBD2,TRBJ2-1,TRBV27,NA,TGTGCCAGCAGTTTATCTTCTAGCGGGAATTCCTACAATGAGCAGTTCTTC,CASSLSSSGNSYNEQFF
NA,TRBJ2-5,TRBV7-9,NA,TGTGCCGGTGCAGCAGGGTATGAAGAGACCCAGTACTTC,CAGAAGYEETQYF
TRBD1,TRBJ1-2,TRBV19,NA,TGTGCCAGTAGTCCCCCGACAGGGTCTGACGGCTACACCTTC,CASSPPTGSDGYTF
TRBD1,TRBJ1-5,TRBV6-1,NA,TGTGCCAGCAGTTGGACAGGGGGCCAGGATCAGCCCCAGCATTTT,CASSWTGGQDQPQHF
NA,TRBJ1-1,TRBV6-1,once,TGTGCCAGCAGTGAAGCTCGGGGTAGGACTGAAGCTTTCTTT,CASSEARGRTEAFF
NA,TRBJ2-2,TRBV5-5,NA,TGTGCCAGCAGCTTGGAGGCAGCGCTCGGGGAGCTGTTTTTT,CASSLEAALGELFF
NA,TRBJ2-5,TRBV19,NA,TGTGCCAGTAGTACCCTCCCCCGGACGGGGGTAGAGACCCAGTACTTC,CASSTLPRTGVETQYF
TRBD1,TRBJ2-1,TRBV2,once,TGTGCCAGCACTGGACAGGCGTTTTATGAGCAGTTCTTC,CASTGQAFYEQFF
TRBD2,TRBJ2-1,TRBV5-4,NA,TGTGCCAGCAGCTTGCCGACTAGCGGGGGGTTTAATGAGCAGTTCTTC,CASSLPTSGGFNEQFF
NA,TRBJ2-2,TRBV27,NA,TGTGCCAGCAACCGGGGAGGCTTGGGGGGCGGGGAGCTGTTTTTT,CASNRGGLGGGELFF
NA,TRBJ2-7,TRBV29-1,NA,TGCAGCGTTAGGGACCTTCGCTCCTACGAGCAGTACTTC,CSVRDLRSYEQYF
NA,TRBJ1-3,TRBV19,NA,TGTGCCAGTAGTATAAGAGTTTCTGGAAACACCATATATTTT,CASSIRVSGNTIYF
NA,TRBJ1-4,TRBV5-1,NA,TGCGCCAGCAGTTTAGGGATAACTAATGAAAAACTGTTTTTT,CASSLGITNEKLFF
NA,TRBJ2-2,TRBV7-9,NA,TGTGCCAGCAGCCACATCCCAACTTTAAACACCGGGGAGCTGTTTTTT,CASSHIPTLNTGELFF
TRBD1,TRBJ1-3,TRBV29-1,once,TGCAGCGGGGGGGACAGCTCTGGAAACACCATATATTTT,CSGGDSSGNTIYF
TRBD2,TRBJ2-3,TRBV19,NA,TGTGCCAGTAGTATAAACGCGGGAGCACCCGCAGATACGCAGTATTTT,CASSINAGAPADTQYF
NA,TRBJ2-3,TRBV2,NA,TGTGCCAGCAAACCACACACAGATACGCAGTATTTT,CASKPHTDTQYF
NA,TRBJ1-3,TRBV4-1,NA,TGCGCCAGCAGCCAAGATCGTTTAGGCAGGGCTGGAAACACCATATATTTT,CASSQDRLGRAGNTIYF
TRBD1,TRBJ1-1,TRBV7-6,once,TGTGCCAGCAGCTTAGTGGGGACAGGGATGAACACTGAAGCTTTCTTT,CASSLVGTGMNTEAFF
TRBD2,TRBJ2-3,TRBV13,NA,TGTGCCAGCAGCTTTCGGACTAGCGGGGTAGTTACAGATACGCAGTATTTT,CASSFRTSGVVTDTQYF
TRBD2,TRBJ2-4,TRBV19,NA,TGTGCCAGTAGTGTGTCCGGGACTAGCGGGAGTTCTGCCAAAAACATTCAGTACTTC,CASSVSGTSGSSAKNIQYF
TRBD2,TRBJ2-1,TRBV6-1,NA,TGTGCCAGCAGTGCAACTAGCGGGAATTACGATGAGCAGTTCTTC,CASSATSGNYDEQFF
NA,TRBJ1-1,TRBV5-5,NA,TGTGCCAGCAGCTTGGCCGTGGCAGGGGTGCTAAACACTGAAGCTTTCTTT,CASSLAVAGVLNTEAFF
TRBD2,TRBJ2-7,TRBV19,NA,TGTGCCAGTAGTCTACTAGCGGGAGGGTACGAGCAGTACTTC,CASSLLAGGYEQYF
NA,TRBJ2-3,TRBV6-4,NA,TGTGCCAGCAGTGTTAGAGATACGCAGTATTTT,CASSVRDTQYF
TRBD1,TRBJ1-5,TRBV6-1,NA,TGTGCCAGCAGCTGGACAGGAGGAAATCAGCCCCAGCATTTT,CASSWTGGNQPQHF
TRBD2,TRBJ2-1,TRBV6-1,NA,TGTGCCAGCAGTGTATGGCAAGCGGGGGGCCTCGACAATGAGCAGTTCTTC,CASSVWQAGGLDNEQFF
NA,TRBJ1-5,TRBV27,once,TGTGCCAGCAGACAACTCGGGCAGCCCCAGCATTTT,CASRQLGQPQHF
TRBD2,TRBJ2-3,TRBV9,NA,TGTGCCAGCAGCCTACAAATAGCGGGAGACGGCCCAGATACGCAGTATTTT,CASSLQIAGDGPDTQYF
TRBD1,TRBJ2-1,TRBV6-1,NA,TGTGCCAGCAGGTCAGGACAGGGCAATGAGCAGTTCTTC,CASRSGQGNEQFF
NA,TRBJ2-1,TRBV27,NA,TGTGCCAGCAGTTTAGGGTGGGGTGGCTACTACAATGAGCAGTTCTTC,CASSLGWGGYYNEQFF
NA,TRBJ2-2,TRBV5-1,once,TGCGCCAGCAGCTTGGGATTTTTAACGGGGGGCGCGAACACCGGGGAGCTGTTTTTT,CASSLGFLTGGANTGELFF
TRBD2,TRBJ2-1,TRBV29-1,NA,TGCAGCGTGCTGACTAGCGGATACAATGAGCAGTTCTTC,CSVLTSGYNEQFF
NA,TRBJ1-2,TRBV6-1,NA,TGTGCCAGCAGTGAAGCTGGGCACTATGGCTACACCTTC,CASSEAGHYGYTF
NA,TRBJ2-3,TRBV27,few,TGTGCCAGCAGTTTGGGGGGCACCCGCACAGATACGCAGTATTTT,CASSLGGTRTDTQYF
NA,TRBJ2-1,TRBV2,few,TGTGCCAGCAGTGAAGGTGGGAAGAGCTACACCAATGAGCAGTTCTTC,CASSEGGKSYTNEQFF
TRBD1,TRBJ2-7,TRBV2,NA,TGTGCCATTACGGGACAGAACTACGAGCAGTACTTC,CAITGQNYEQYF
TRBD1,TRBJ1-5,TRBV9,NA,TGTGCCAGCAGCGTAGGACAGGGTGGAAATCAGCCCCAGCATTTT,CASSVGQGGNQPQHF
TRBD2,TRBJ2-7,TRBV27,NA,TGTGCCAGCAGTTCTAGCGGGGGGGCTAACGAGCAGTACTTC,CASSSSGGANEQYF